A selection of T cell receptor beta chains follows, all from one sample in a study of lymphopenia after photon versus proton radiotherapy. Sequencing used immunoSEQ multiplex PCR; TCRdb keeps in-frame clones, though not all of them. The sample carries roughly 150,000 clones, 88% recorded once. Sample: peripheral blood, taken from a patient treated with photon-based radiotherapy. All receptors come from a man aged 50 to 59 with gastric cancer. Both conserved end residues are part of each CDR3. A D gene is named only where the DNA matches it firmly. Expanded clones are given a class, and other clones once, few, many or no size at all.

cdr3_aa: CASRGGRQETQYF
cdr3_nt: TGTGCCAGTCGTGGTGGGCGCCAAGAGACCCAGTACTTC
d_call: NA
v_call: TRBV27
clone_size: NA
cdr3_length: 13
j_call: TRBJ2-5

cdr3_aa: CASRGPGTGELFF
cdr3_nt: TGTGCCAGCAGGGGGCCTGGCACCGGGGAGCTGTTTTTT
d_call: NA
v_call: TRBV28
clone_size: NA
cdr3_length: 13
j_call: TRBJ2-2

cdr3_aa: CASSESTGDQPQHF
cdr3_nt: TGTGCCAGCAGTGAATCGACTGGGGACCAGCCCCAGCATTTT
d_call: NA
v_call: TRBV25-1
clone_size: NA
cdr3_length: 14
j_call: TRBJ1-5

cdr3_aa: CAWSEGGTLAGRGTDTQYF
cdr3_nt: TGTGCCTGGAGTGAAGGTGGGACCCTCGCGGGACGTGGCACAGATACGCAGTATTTT
d_call: NA
v_call: TRBV30
clone_size: NA
cdr3_length: 19
j_call: TRBJ2-3

cdr3_aa: CASSPNAPREQYF
cdr3_nt: TGTGCCAGCTCACCTAACGCCCCTCGGGAGCAGTACTTC
d_call: NA
v_call: TRBV18
clone_size: NA
cdr3_length: 13
j_call: TRBJ2-7

cdr3_aa: CASSSRVSTDTQYF
cdr3_nt: TGTGCCAGCAGCTCGAGGGTTAGCACAGATACGCAGTATTTT
d_call: NA
v_call: TRBV7-9
clone_size: NA
cdr3_length: 14
j_call: TRBJ2-3

cdr3_aa: CASSLGQGSDTEAFF
cdr3_nt: TGTGCCAGCAGCTTAGGACAGGGTAGCGACACTGAAGCTTTCTTT
d_call: TRBD1
v_call: TRBV11-1
clone_size: NA
cdr3_length: 15
j_call: TRBJ1-1

cdr3_aa: CASSLVNRPDTNYGYTF
cdr3_nt: TGTGCCAGCAGCTTAGTTAACAGGCCCGACACCAACTATGGCTACACCTTC
d_call: NA
v_call: TRBV7-8
clone_size: NA
cdr3_length: 17
j_call: TRBJ1-2

cdr3_aa: CAISDRDSQSYEQYF
cdr3_nt: TGTGCCATCAGTGACCGGGACAGCCAGTCCTACGAGCAGTACTTC
d_call: TRBD1
v_call: TRBV10-3
clone_size: few
cdr3_length: 15
j_call: TRBJ2-7

cdr3_aa: CASSRRVAGDYEQYF
cdr3_nt: TGTGCCAGCAGCCGCCGGGTAGCGGGAGACTACGAGCAGTACTTC
d_call: TRBD2
v_call: TRBV7-8
clone_size: NA
cdr3_length: 15
j_call: TRBJ2-7

cdr3_aa: CASSTGTSGRGEQYF
cdr3_nt: TGTGCCAGCAGTACCGGGACTAGCGGGAGAGGCGAGCAGTACTTC
d_call: TRBD2
v_call: TRBV2
clone_size: NA
cdr3_length: 15
j_call: TRBJ2-7

cdr3_aa: CAWSPRLAGGEQYF
cdr3_nt: TGTGCCTGGAGCCCTAGACTAGCGGGAGGAGAGCAGTACTTC
d_call: TRBD2
v_call: TRBV30
clone_size: NA
cdr3_length: 14
j_call: TRBJ2-7

cdr3_aa: CASSLTRGTLEGYTF
cdr3_nt: TGCGCCAGCAGCTTGACGCGCGGGACACTGGAAGGCTACACCTTC
d_call: NA
v_call: TRBV5-1
clone_size: medium-sized
cdr3_length: 15
j_call: TRBJ1-2

cdr3_aa: CASSRQAYTEAFF
cdr3_nt: TGTGCCAGCAGCCGACAGGCATACACTGAAGCTTTCTTT
d_call: NA
v_call: TRBV11-1
clone_size: NA
cdr3_length: 13
j_call: TRBJ1-1

cdr3_aa: CASSVIPTDEQFF
cdr3_nt: TGTGCCAGTAGTGTTATACCCACCGATGAGCAGTTCTTC
d_call: NA
v_call: TRBV19
clone_size: NA
cdr3_length: 13
j_call: TRBJ2-1

cdr3_aa: CASSPSSSGQETQYF
cdr3_nt: TGCGCCAGCAGCCCGTCTTCTAGCGGCCAAGAGACCCAGTACTTC
d_call: TRBD2
v_call: TRBV5-1
clone_size: NA
cdr3_length: 15
j_call: TRBJ2-5

cdr3_aa: CASSPARPEQFF
cdr3_nt: TGTGCCAGCAGCCCAGCCCGCCCCGAGCAGTTCTTC
d_call: NA
v_call: TRBV7-8
clone_size: NA
cdr3_length: 12
j_call: TRBJ2-1

cdr3_aa: CASSEGGETGELFF
cdr3_nt: TGTGCCAGCAGTGAAGGGGGGGAAACCGGGGAGCTGTTTTTT
d_call: NA
v_call: TRBV10-3
clone_size: NA
cdr3_length: 14
j_call: TRBJ2-2

cdr3_aa: CATSRAGGDYGYTF
cdr3_nt: TGTGCCACCAGCAGAGCCGGGGGCGACTATGGCTACACCTTC
d_call: NA
v_call: TRBV15
clone_size: NA
cdr3_length: 14
j_call: TRBJ1-2

cdr3_aa: CASSIGRARASNQPQHF
cdr3_nt: TGTGCCAGTAGTATAGGACGGGCCAGGGCTAGCAATCAGCCCCAGCATTTT
d_call: NA
v_call: TRBV19
clone_size: NA
cdr3_length: 17
j_call: TRBJ1-5

cdr3_aa: CATGQGFGYTF
cdr3_nt: TGTGCCACCGGACAGGGTTTTGGCTACACCTTC
d_call: TRBD1
v_call: TRBV6-1
clone_size: NA
cdr3_length: 11
j_call: TRBJ1-2

cdr3_aa: CASSPTGLAGGPDTDTQYF
cdr3_nt: TGTGCCAGCAGCCCCACGGGACTAGCGGGAGGGCCGGACACAGATACGCAGTATTTT
d_call: NA
v_call: TRBV12-1
clone_size: NA
cdr3_length: 19
j_call: TRBJ2-3

cdr3_aa: CSVRSNTGELFF
cdr3_nt: TGCAGCGTTCGTTCGAACACCGGGGAGCTGTTTTTT
d_call: NA
v_call: TRBV29-1
clone_size: NA
cdr3_length: 12
j_call: TRBJ2-2

cdr3_aa: CASSGTGGAEEQFF
cdr3_nt: TGTGCCAGCAGTGGGACGGGGGGCGCAGAGGAGCAGTTCTTC
d_call: NA
v_call: TRBV28
clone_size: NA
cdr3_length: 14
j_call: TRBJ2-1

cdr3_aa: CASSLKPQNTGVPPQHF
cdr3_nt: TGTGCCAGCAGCTTAAAGCCCCAAAACACCGGGGTTCCGCCCCAGCATTTT
d_call: NA
v_call: TRBV7-2
clone_size: NA
cdr3_length: 17
j_call: TRBJ1-5

cdr3_aa: CATRTGVGNEQFF
cdr3_nt: TGTGCCACCAGGACAGGGGTTGGGAATGAGCAGTTCTTC
d_call: TRBD1
v_call: TRBV10-3
clone_size: NA
cdr3_length: 13
j_call: TRBJ2-1

cdr3_aa: CASSLVGQGLYEQYF
cdr3_nt: TGTGCCAGCAGCTTAGTGGGACAGGGTTTATACGAGCAGTACTTC
d_call: TRBD1
v_call: TRBV7-4
clone_size: NA
cdr3_length: 15
j_call: TRBJ2-7

cdr3_aa: CAIWGTRARDISNQPQHF
cdr3_nt: TGTGCCATCTGGGGGACGCGAGCAAGGGATATTAGCAATCAGCCCCAGCATTTT
d_call: NA
v_call: TRBV6-4
clone_size: NA
cdr3_length: 18
j_call: TRBJ1-5

cdr3_aa: CASSFGLGTEAFF
cdr3_nt: TGTGCCAGCAGTTTTGGGTTGGGGACTGAAGCTTTCTTT
d_call: NA
v_call: TRBV27
clone_size: NA
cdr3_length: 13
j_call: TRBJ1-1

cdr3_aa: CASSFGWVAEAFF
cdr3_nt: TGTGCCAGCAGTTTTGGCTGGGTCGCTGAAGCTTTCTTT
d_call: NA
v_call: TRBV28
clone_size: NA
cdr3_length: 13
j_call: TRBJ1-1

cdr3_aa: CASSPGGAGGNNEQFF
cdr3_nt: TGTGCCAGCAGTCCAGGGGGAGCGGGAGGGAACAATGAGCAGTTCTTC
d_call: TRBD2
v_call: TRBV28
clone_size: NA
cdr3_length: 16
j_call: TRBJ2-1

cdr3_aa: CASSGQGNEQFF
cdr3_nt: TGTGCCAGCAGCGGCCAGGGCAATGAGCAGTTCTTC
d_call: NA
v_call: TRBV9
clone_size: NA
cdr3_length: 12
j_call: TRBJ2-1

cdr3_aa: CASSLGPYGLTNEKLFF
cdr3_nt: TGTGCCAGCAGCTTAGGCCCGTACGGGTTAACTAATGAAAAACTGTTTTTT
d_call: NA
v_call: TRBV7-6
clone_size: NA
cdr3_length: 17
j_call: TRBJ1-4

cdr3_aa: CASSLARGGELKTQYF
cdr3_nt: TGTGCCAGCAGCTTAGCGCGAGGGGGCGAATTGAAGACCCAGTACTTC
d_call: TRBD1
v_call: TRBV7-7
clone_size: NA
cdr3_length: 16
j_call: TRBJ2-5

cdr3_aa: CASSLSRGYTF
cdr3_nt: TGTGCCAGCAGCTTAAGTCGGGGCTACACCTTC
d_call: NA
v_call: TRBV7-9
clone_size: NA
cdr3_length: 11
j_call: TRBJ1-2

cdr3_aa: CASSTGTGRSGNTIYF
cdr3_nt: TGTGCCAGCAGTACAGGGACAGGACGTTCCGGAAACACCATATATTTT
d_call: TRBD1
v_call: TRBV6-6
clone_size: NA
cdr3_length: 16
j_call: TRBJ1-3

cdr3_aa: CASSLEGTSDRQYF
cdr3_nt: TGCGCCAGCAGCTTGGAGGGGACGTCCGATAGGCAGTACTTC
d_call: NA
v_call: TRBV5-1
clone_size: NA
cdr3_length: 14
j_call: TRBJ2-7

cdr3_aa: CASSLFAPNTGELFF
cdr3_nt: TGTGCCAGCAGTTTATTTGCCCCGAACACCGGGGAGCTGTTTTTT
d_call: NA
v_call: TRBV27
clone_size: few
cdr3_length: 15
j_call: TRBJ2-2

cdr3_aa: CASSPAWTGTGLNEQFF
cdr3_nt: TGTGCCAGTAGCCCGGCCTGGACGGGGACAGGGTTAAATGAGCAGTTCTTC
d_call: TRBD1
v_call: TRBV19
clone_size: NA
cdr3_length: 17
j_call: TRBJ2-1

cdr3_aa: CATRPPAGDTQYF
cdr3_nt: TGTGCCACTCGGCCCCCCGCCGGGGATACGCAGTATTTT
d_call: NA
v_call: TRBV28
clone_size: NA
cdr3_length: 13
j_call: TRBJ2-3

cdr3_aa: CASSFLQGVGETQYF
cdr3_nt: TGTGCCAGCAGCTTTTTACAGGGGGTAGGAGAGACCCAGTACTTC
d_call: TRBD1
v_call: TRBV11-2
clone_size: once
cdr3_length: 15
j_call: TRBJ2-5

cdr3_aa: CASSLQGPPLVEQFF
cdr3_nt: TGCGCCAGCAGCTTGCAGGGACCTCCCTTAGTAGAGCAGTTCTTC
d_call: NA
v_call: TRBV5-1
clone_size: NA
cdr3_length: 15
j_call: TRBJ2-1

cdr3_aa: CASSLRQGIGGYTF
cdr3_nt: TGTGCCAGCAGCTTGCGACAGGGCATCGGTGGCTACACCTTC
d_call: TRBD1
v_call: TRBV5-4
clone_size: many
cdr3_length: 14
j_call: TRBJ1-2

cdr3_aa: CASSPFWGGSSYNEQFF
cdr3_nt: TGTGCCAGCAGTCCTTTTTGGGGAGGGAGCTCCTACAATGAGCAGTTCTTC
d_call: TRBD2
v_call: TRBV9
clone_size: NA
cdr3_length: 17
j_call: TRBJ2-1

cdr3_aa: CASSLWGTATNEKLFF
cdr3_nt: TGTGCCAGCAGTCTGTGGGGGACAGCAACTAATGAAAAACTGTTTTTT
d_call: TRBD1
v_call: TRBV27
clone_size: NA
cdr3_length: 16
j_call: TRBJ1-4

cdr3_aa: CASSRTSGSTDTQYF
cdr3_nt: TGTGCCAGCAGCCGGACTAGCGGGAGCACAGATACGCAGTATTTT
d_call: TRBD2
v_call: TRBV4-2
clone_size: once
cdr3_length: 15
j_call: TRBJ2-3

cdr3_aa: CAISLGHPSNQPQHF
cdr3_nt: TGTGCCATTTCACTAGGACACCCAAGCAATCAGCCCCAGCATTTT
d_call: NA
v_call: TRBV6-1
clone_size: NA
cdr3_length: 15
j_call: TRBJ1-5

cdr3_aa: CASSIPRSGGNTIYF
cdr3_nt: TGTGCCAGTAGTATCCCCCGGAGTGGCGGAAACACCATATATTTT
d_call: NA
v_call: TRBV19
clone_size: once
cdr3_length: 15
j_call: TRBJ1-3

cdr3_aa: CSVLVGGTDTQYF
cdr3_nt: TGCAGCGTTCTCGTGGGAGGCACAGATACGCAGTATTTT
d_call: NA
v_call: TRBV29-1
clone_size: NA
cdr3_length: 13
j_call: TRBJ2-3

cdr3_aa: CASSTWTSGSYEQYF
cdr3_nt: TGTGCCAGCAGCACATGGACTAGCGGCTCCTACGAGCAGTACTTC
d_call: TRBD2
v_call: TRBV7-2
clone_size: NA
cdr3_length: 15
j_call: TRBJ2-7